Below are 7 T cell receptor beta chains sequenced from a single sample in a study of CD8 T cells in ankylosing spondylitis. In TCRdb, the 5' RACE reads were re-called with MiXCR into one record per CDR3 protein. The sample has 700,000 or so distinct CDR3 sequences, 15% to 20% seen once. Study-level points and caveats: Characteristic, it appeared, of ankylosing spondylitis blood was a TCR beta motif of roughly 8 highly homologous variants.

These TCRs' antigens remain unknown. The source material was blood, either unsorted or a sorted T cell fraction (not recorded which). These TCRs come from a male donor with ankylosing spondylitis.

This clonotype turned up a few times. DNA for the CDR3: TGCAGTGCTAGAGTTGGGCACCTATACGAGCAGTACTTC. This translates into CSARVGHLYEQYF. V and J are TRBV20-1 and TRBJ2-7, with unresolved D. The CDR3 has 13 residues. Germline CDR1 is DFQATT and CDR2 is SNEGSKA (reference sequence). Trimming took off 1 base at V and 4 bases at J, with 11 bases between the two ends.

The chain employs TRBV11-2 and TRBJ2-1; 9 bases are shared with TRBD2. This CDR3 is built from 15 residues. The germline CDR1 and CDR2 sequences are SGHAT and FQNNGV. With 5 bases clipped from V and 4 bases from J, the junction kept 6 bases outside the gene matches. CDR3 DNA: TGTGCCAGCAGCCAGCGGGGGGACAGATACAATGAGCAGTTCTTC. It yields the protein CASSQRGDRYNEQFF.

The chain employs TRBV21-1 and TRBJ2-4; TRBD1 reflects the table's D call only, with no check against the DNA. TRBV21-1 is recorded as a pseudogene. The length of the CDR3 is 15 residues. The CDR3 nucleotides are TGTGCCAGCAGCAAAGAACGGGGGCCCAAAAACATTCAGTACTTC. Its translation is CASSKERGPKNIQYF.

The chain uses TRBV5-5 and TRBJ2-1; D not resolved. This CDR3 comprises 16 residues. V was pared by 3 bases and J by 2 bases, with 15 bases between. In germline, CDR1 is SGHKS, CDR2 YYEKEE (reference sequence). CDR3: CASSSLIRFAYNEQFF. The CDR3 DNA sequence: TGTGCCAGCAGCTCCCTCATCCGTTTCGCCTACAATGAGCAGTTCTTC.

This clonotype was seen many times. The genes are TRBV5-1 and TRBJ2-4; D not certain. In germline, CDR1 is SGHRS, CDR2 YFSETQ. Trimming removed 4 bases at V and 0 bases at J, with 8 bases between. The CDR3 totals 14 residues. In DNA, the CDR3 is TGCGCCAGCAGCGTGGACCTAGCCAAAAACATTCAGTACTTC. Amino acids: CASSVDLAKNIQYF.

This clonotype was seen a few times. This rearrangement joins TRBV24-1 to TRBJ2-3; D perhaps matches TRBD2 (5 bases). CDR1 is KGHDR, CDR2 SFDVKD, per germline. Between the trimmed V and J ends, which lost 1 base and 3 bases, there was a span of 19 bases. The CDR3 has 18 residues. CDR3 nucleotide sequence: TGTGCCACCAGTGATTTTGGGGTAGAGGGCCGAGGAACAGATACGCAGTATTTT. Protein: CATSDFGVEGRGTDTQYF.

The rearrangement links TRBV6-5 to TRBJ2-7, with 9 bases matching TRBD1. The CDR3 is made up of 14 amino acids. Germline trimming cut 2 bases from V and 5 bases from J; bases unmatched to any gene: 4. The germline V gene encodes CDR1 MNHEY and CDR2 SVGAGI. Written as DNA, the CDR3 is TGTGCCAGCAGTTACACGGACAGGGGCCACGAGCAGTACTTC. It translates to CASSYTDRGHEQYF.